These 7 T cell receptor beta chains were sequenced from one sample in a study of T cells in Graves' hyperthyroidism and ophthalmopathy. The investigators amplified TCR beta CDR3 regions from RNA transcripts. HTBI primers were used for first-round RT-PCR of the TCR CDR3. Each CDR3 protein gets one entry after TCRdb re-called the multiplex PCR reads with MiXCR. The sample holds roughly 700,000 distinct CDR3 sequences, roughly 17% seen once. Sequencing was performed on blood. The receptors stem from a man in his forties or fifties with Graves' hyperthyroidism.

Points on this clonotype: Given a much more abundant clone one base away, this may be a read error. The J gene is TRBJ2-1, the V gene TRBV10-3; D is perhaps TRBD1 or TRBD2 (5 bases each). CDR3 length: 13 amino acids. Germline V lookup: CDR1 ENHRY, CDR2 SYGVKD. V was pared by 10 bases and J by 2 bases, with 12 bases between. The CDR3 loop reads CATGEGTYNEQFF. The CDR3 nucleotides read TGTGCCACCGGAGAGGGGACCTACAATGAGCAGTTCTTC.

This clonotype was observed many times. The chain is built from TRBV28 and TRBJ1-2, with a tentative D call TRBD1 (5 bases). The length of the CDR3 is 12 residues. Germline CDR1 is MDHEN and CDR2 is SYDVKM. Trimming left V 6 bases short and J 8 bases short, with 13 bases between. The CDR3 sequence is CASRSQGSGYTF. DNA for the CDR3: TGTGCCAGCAGGTCTCAGGGCAGCGGCTACACCTTC.

The chain is built from TRBV5-4 and TRBJ2-3, with D possibly being TRBD2 (6 bases). The CDR3 totals 14 residues. Trimming removed 5 bases from V and 5 bases from J, with 15 bases in between. The germline CDR1 and CDR2 sequences are SGHNT and YYREEE (reference sequence). The CDR3 region has the DNA TGTGCCAGCAGTGCGGGACTTCTAGGAGATACGCAGTATTTT. Its translation is CASSAGLLGDTQYF.

The genes are TRBV5-1 and TRBJ2-1; 9 bases fit TRBD2. Unmatched junction bases numbered 18, after V lost 3 bases and J lost 14 bases. The CDR3 spans 16 residues. CDR1 SGHRS and CDR2 YFSETQ come from the germline V gene. CDR3 amino acids: CASSSTTGSAGGLKFF. The CDR3 DNA reads as TGCGCCAGCAGCTCGACTACAGGGTCAGCGGGAGGCTTGAAGTTCTTC.

The chain uses TRBV7-2 and TRBJ1-5; maybe TRBD1 (5 bases). From germline, CDR1 is SGHTA and CDR2 FQGNSA. CDR3 length: 15 amino acids. V gave up 5 bases and J gave up 0 bases, with 11 bases separating them. The CDR3 reads CASSPGDGSNQPQHF. The CDR3 DNA sequence: TGTGCCAGCAGCCCCGGGGACGGTAGCAATCAGCCCCAGCATTTT.

This clonotype was picked up many times. The rearrangement joins TRBV10-2 to TRBJ2-1, with TRBD2 identical over 9 bases. V shed 2 bases and J 7 bases; nucleotides not matched to a gene: 9. Germline CDR1 WSHSY, CDR2 SAAADI. The CDR3 loop spans 16 amino acids. CDR3: CASSEKRLAARNEQFF. CDR3 nucleotides: TGCGCCAGCAGTGAGAAGCGACTAGCGGCTAGGAATGAGCAGTTCTTC.

V and J are TRBV5-1 and TRBJ2-7; no reliable D call. The length of the CDR3 is 15 residues. Trimming removed 0 bases from V and 3 bases from J, with 13 bases in between. The germline V gene encodes CDR1 SGHRS and CDR2 YFSETQ. In nucleotides, the CDR3 is TGCGCCAGCAGCTTGGAGGGCCGGGTATTCTACGAGCAGTACTTC. Translation gives CASSLEGRVFYEQYF. The variable domain in full, with the rest retrieved from reference TRBV5-1 and TRBJ2-7, is KAGVTQTPRYLIKTRGQQVTLSCSPISGHRSVSWYQQTPGQGLQFLFEYFSETQRNKGNFPGRFSGRQFSNSRSEMNVSTLELGDSALYLCASSLEGRVFYEQYFGPGTRLTVT.